This entry features one T cell receptor beta chain sequence. Its antigen is still unknown. This sample was taken from a study of blood T cells in healthy people across ages. For the second PCR, which ran for roughly 6 to 11 cycles, a sample-barcoded 5' primer and a J-beta primer mix were used. TCRdb ran MiXCR on the 5' RACE reads and lists one entry per CDR3 protein. The table lists roughly 860,000 distinct CDR3 sequences, under 80% of them singletons. Study observations and caveats: Compared with aged donors, long-lived donors showed fewer expanded clones, suggesting selection. The fall in TCR beta diversity per million T cells was roughly linear with age. It was not possible, with unsorted PBMCs, to conclusively compare naive and antigen-experienced cells.

Per the germline V gene, CDR1 is SGHTA and CDR2 is FQGTGA. V was pared by 5 bases and J by 9 bases, with 20 bases between. The CDR3 consists of 15 residues. The sequenced sample consisted of blood. V is TRBV7-3 and J is TRBJ2-1, with D perhaps matching TRBD1 or TRBD2 (6 bases each). The clonotype comes from a man aged 25-40 years in good health. The CDR3 is CASSPGTQGLSEQFF. CDR3 coding DNA: TGTGCCAGCAGCCCGGGGACTCAGGGGCTTAGTGAGCAGTTCTTC.